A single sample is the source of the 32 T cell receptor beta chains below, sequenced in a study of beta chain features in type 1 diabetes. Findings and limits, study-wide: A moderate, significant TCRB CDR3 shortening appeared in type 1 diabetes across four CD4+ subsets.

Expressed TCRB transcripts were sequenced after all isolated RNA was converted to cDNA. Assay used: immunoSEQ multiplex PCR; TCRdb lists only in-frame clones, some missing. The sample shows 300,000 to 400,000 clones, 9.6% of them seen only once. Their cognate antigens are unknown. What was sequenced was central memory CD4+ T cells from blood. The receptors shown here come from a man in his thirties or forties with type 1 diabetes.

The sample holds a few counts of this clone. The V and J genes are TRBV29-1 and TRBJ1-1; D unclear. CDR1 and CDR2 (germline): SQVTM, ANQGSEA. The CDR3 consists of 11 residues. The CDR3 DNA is TGCAGTCATAGACTGAACACTGAAGCTTTCTTT. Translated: CSHRLNTEAFF.

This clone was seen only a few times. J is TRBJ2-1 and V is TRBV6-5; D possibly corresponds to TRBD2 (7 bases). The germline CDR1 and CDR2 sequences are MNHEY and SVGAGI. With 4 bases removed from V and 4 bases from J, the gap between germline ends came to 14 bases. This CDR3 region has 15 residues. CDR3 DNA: TGTGCCAGCAGTTCCCTCCGGGGGGCGTACAATGAGCAGTTCTTC. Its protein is CASSSLRGAYNEQFF.

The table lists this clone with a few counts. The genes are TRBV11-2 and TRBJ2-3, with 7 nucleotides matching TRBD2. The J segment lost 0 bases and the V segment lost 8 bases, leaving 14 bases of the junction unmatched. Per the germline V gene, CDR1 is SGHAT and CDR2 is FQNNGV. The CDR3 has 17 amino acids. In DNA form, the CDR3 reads TGTGCCAGCCGTATTACGAATAGCGGGTATAGCACAGATACGCAGTATTTT. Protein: CASRITNSGYSTDTQYF.

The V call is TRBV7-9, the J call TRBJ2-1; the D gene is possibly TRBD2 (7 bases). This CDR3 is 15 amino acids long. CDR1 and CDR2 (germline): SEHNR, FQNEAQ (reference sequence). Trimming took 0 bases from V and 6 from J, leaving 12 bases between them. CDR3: CASSLAGGGSNEQFF. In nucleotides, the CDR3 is TGTGCCAGCAGCTTAGCAGGGGGGGGGTCCAATGAGCAGTTCTTC.

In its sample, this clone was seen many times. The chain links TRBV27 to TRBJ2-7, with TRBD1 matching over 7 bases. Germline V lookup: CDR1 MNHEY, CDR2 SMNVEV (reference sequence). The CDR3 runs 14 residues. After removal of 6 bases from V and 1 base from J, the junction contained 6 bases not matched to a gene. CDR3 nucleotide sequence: TGTGCCAGCAGCCAGGACAGGATTTCCTACGAGCAGTACTTC. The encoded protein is CASSQDRISYEQYF.

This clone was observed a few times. This chain's CDR3 is CASSFGQGGETQYF. The CDR3 DNA sequence: TGTGCCAGCAGCTTCGGACAGGGGGGAGAGACCCAGTACTTC. The rearrangement uses TRBV7-7 and TRBJ2-5; 10 bases line up with TRBD1. Germline V gene data show CDR1 as SSHAT and CDR2 as FNYEAQ (reference sequence). The CDR3 runs 14 residues. The V segment lost 3 bases and the J segment 4 bases; nucleotides outside the gene matches: 2.

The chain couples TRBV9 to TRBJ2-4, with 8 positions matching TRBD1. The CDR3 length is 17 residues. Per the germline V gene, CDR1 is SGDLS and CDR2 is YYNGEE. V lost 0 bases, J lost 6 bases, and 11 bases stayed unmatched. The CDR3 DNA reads TGTGCCAGCAGCGTAGAGGGAGACAGGGGAGTAGGAAACATTCAGTACTTC. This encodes CASSVEGDRGVGNIQYF. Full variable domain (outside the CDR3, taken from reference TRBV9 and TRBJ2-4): DSGVTQTPKHLITATGQRVTLRCSPRSGDLSVYWYQQSLDQGLQFLIQYYNGEERAKGNILERFSAQQFPDLHSELNLSSLELGDSALYFCASSVEGDRGVGNIQYFGAGTRLSVL.

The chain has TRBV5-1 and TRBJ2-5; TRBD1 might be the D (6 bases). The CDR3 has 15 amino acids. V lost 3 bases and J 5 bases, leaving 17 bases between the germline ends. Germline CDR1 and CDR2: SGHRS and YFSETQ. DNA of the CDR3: TGCGCCAGCAGCTCAGGGCAGGGGCTGGGGGAGACCCAGTACTTC. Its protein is CASSSGQGLGETQYF. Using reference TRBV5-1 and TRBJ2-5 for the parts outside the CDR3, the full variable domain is KAGVTQTPRYLIKTRGQQVTLSCSPISGHRSVSWYQQTPGQGLQFLFEYFSETQRNKGNFPGRFSGRQFSNSRSEMNVSTLELGDSALYLCASSSGQGLGETQYFGPGTRLLVL.

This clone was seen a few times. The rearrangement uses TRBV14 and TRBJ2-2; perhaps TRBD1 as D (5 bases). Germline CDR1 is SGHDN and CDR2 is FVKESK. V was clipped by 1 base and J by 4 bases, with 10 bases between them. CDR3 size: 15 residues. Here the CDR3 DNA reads TGTGCCAGCAGCCAAGTTCGGACACCCACCGGGGAGCTGTTTTTT. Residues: CASSQVRTPTGELFF.

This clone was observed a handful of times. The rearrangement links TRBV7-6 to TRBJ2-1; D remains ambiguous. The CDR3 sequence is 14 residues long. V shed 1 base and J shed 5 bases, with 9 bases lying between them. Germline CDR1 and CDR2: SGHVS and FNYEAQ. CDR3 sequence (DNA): TGTGCCAGCAGCTTAGGTCAGTCCGACAATGAGCAGTTCTTC. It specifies CASSLGQSDNEQFF.

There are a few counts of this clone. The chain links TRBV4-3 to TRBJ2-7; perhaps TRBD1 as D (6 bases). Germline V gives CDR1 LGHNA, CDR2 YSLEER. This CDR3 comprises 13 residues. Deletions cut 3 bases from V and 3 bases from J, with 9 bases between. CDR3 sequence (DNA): TGCGCCAGCAGCCACGGCAGGGGCTACGAGCAGTACTTC. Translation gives CASSHGRGYEQYF.

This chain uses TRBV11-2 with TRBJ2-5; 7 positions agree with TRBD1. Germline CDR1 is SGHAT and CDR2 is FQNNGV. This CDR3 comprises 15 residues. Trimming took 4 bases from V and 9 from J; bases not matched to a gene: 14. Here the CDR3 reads CASSSPGTASEPQYF. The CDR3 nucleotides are TGTGCCAGCAGCTCCCCCGGGACAGCCTCCGAGCCCCAGTACTTC.

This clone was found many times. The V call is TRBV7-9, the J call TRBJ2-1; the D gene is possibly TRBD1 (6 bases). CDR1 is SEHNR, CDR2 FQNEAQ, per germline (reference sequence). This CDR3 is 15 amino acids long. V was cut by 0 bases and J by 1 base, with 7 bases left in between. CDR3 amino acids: CASSLAGASYNEQFF. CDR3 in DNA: TGTGCCAGCAGCTTAGCGGGGGCTTCCTACAATGAGCAGTTCTTC.

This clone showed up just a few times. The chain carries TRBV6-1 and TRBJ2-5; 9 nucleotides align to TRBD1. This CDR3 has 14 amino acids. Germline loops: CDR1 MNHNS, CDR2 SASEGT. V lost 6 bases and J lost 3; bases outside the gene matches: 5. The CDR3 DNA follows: TGTGCCAGCAGCATGGACAGGGGAAAAGAGACCCAGTACTTC. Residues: CASSMDRGKETQYF.

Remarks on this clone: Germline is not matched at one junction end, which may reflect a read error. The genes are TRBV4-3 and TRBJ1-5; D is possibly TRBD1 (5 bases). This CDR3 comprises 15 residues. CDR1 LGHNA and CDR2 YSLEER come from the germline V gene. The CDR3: CASSQDGQGNQPQHF. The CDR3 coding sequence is TGCGCCAGCAGCCAAGATGGGCAGGGCAACCAGCCCCAGCATTTT.

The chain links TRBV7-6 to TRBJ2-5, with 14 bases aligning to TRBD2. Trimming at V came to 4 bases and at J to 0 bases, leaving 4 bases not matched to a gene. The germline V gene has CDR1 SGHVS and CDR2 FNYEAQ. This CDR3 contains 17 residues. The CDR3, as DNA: TGTGCCAGCAGCTCGAGACTAGCGGGAGGGAACCAAGAGACCCAGTACTTC. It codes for CASSSRLAGGNQETQYF.

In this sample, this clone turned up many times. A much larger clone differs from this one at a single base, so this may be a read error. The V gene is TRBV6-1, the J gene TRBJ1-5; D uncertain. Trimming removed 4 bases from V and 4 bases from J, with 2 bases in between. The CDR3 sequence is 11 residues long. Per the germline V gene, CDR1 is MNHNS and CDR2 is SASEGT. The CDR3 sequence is CASSGNQPQHF. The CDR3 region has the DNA TGTGCCAGCAGTGGGAATCAGCCCCAGCATTTT.

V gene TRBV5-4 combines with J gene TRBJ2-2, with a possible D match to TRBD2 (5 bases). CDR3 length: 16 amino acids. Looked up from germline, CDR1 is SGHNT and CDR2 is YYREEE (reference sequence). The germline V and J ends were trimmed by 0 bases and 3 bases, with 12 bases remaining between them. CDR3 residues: CASSLEDPGYTGELFF. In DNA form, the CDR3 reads TGTGCCAGCAGCTTGGAAGATCCGGGGTACACCGGGGAGCTGTTTTTT.

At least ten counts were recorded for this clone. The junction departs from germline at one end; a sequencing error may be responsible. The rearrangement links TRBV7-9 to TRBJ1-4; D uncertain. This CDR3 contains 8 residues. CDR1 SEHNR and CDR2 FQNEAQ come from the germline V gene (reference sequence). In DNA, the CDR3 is TGTGCCAGCAGCTTAGCCGGGTTT. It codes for CASSLAGF.

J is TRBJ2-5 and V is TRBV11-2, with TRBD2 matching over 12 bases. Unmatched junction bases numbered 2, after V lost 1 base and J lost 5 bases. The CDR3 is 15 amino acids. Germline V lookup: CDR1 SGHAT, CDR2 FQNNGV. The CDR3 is CASSLGLAGDETQYF. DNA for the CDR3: TGTGCCAGCAGCTTAGGACTAGCGGGAGACGAGACCCAGTACTTC.

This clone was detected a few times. The CDR3 reads CASSPGTGGVDTQYF. CDR3 sequence (DNA): TGTGCCAGTAGTCCCGGGACAGGAGGTGTCGATACGCAGTATTTT. The rearrangement links TRBV19 to TRBJ2-3, with 8 bases matching TRBD1. CDR1 is LNHDA, CDR2 SQIVND, per germline (reference sequence). The trim removed 5 bases at V and 6 bases at J, leaving 10 bases unmatched. CDR3 length: 15 residues.

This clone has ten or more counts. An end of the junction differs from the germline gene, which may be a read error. CDR3 sequence: CASSQEGTGWHF. The CDR3 coding sequence is TGCGCCAGCAGCCAAGAAGGGACAGGGTGGCACTTC. This chain links TRBV4-1 with TRBJ2-5, with 9 bases aligning to TRBD1. This CDR3 is 12 amino acids long. Germline V CDR1 and CDR2: MGHRA, YSYEKL.

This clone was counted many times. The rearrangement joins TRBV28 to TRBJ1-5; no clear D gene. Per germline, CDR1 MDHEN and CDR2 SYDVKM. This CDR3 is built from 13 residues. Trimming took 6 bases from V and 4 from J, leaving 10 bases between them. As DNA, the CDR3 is TGTGCCAGCAGGGTCTTCCTAAATCAGCCCCAGCATTTT. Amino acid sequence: CASRVFLNQPQHF.

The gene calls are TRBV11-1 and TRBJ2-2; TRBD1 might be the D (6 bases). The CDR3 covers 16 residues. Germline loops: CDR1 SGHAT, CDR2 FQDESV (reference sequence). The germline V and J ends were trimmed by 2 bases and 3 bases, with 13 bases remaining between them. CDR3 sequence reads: CASSLNVGADTGELFF. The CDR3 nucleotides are TGTGCCAGCAGCTTAAATGTGGGGGCGGACACCGGGGAGCTGTTTTTT.

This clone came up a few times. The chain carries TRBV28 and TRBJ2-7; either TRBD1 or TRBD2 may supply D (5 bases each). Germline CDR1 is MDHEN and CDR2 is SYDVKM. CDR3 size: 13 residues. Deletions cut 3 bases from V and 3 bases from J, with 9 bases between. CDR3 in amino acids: CASSFGGFYEQYF. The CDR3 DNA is TGTGCCAGCAGTTTTGGGGGATTCTACGAGCAGTACTTC.

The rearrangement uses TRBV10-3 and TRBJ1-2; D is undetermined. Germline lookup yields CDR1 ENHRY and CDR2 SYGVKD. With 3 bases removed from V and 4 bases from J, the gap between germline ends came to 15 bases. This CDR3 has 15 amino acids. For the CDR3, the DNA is TGTGCCATCAGTGATCTTATGTCGGCAGGCTATGGCTACACCTTC. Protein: CAISDLMSAGYGYTF.

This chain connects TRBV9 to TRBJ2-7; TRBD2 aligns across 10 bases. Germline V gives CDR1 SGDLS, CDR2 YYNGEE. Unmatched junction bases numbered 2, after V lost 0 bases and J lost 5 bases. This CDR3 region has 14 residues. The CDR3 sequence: CASSVGGTSDEQYF. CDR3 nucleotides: TGTGCCAGCAGCGTAGGAGGGACTAGCGACGAGCAGTACTTC.

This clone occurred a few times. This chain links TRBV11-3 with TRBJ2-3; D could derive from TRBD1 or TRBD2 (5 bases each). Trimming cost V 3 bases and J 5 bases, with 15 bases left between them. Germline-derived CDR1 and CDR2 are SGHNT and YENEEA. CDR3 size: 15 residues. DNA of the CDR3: TGTGCCAGCAGCTTTGGTGGGGGTCGAGTAGATACGCAGTATTTT. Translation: CASSFGGGRVDTQYF.

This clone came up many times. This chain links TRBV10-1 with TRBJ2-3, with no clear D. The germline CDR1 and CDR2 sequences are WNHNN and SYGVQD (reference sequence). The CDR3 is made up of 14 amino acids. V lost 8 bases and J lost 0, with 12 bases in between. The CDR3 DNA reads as TGCGCCAGCCTCCGTTCCCCTAGCACAGATACGCAGTATTTT. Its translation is CASLRSPSTDTQYF.

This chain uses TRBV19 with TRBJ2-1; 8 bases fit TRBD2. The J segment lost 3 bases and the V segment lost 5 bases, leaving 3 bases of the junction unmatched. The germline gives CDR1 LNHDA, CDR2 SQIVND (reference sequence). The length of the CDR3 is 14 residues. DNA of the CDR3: TGTGCCAGTAGTCGGGAGGGTAACTACAATGAGCAGTTCTTC. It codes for CASSREGNYNEQFF.

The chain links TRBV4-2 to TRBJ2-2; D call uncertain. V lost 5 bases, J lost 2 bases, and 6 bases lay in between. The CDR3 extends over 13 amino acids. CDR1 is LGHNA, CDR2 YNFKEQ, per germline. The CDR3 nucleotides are TGTGCCAGCAGCTTGTCCAACACCGGGGAGCTGTTTTTT. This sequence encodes CASSLSNTGELFF.

The CDR3 DNA follows: TGTGCCAGCAGTTCCCCCTCCGACGGGGAGGTCGCGCATTTT. Translated, it gives CASSSPSDGEVAHF. The rearrangement links TRBV6-5 to TRBJ1-5; D is unresolved. CDR3 length: 14 amino acids. The V end lost 4 bases, the J end lost 15 bases, and 22 bases lay between the germline ends. Per germline, CDR1 MNHEY and CDR2 SVGAGI.